This T cell receptor (beta chain) appears in the sequencing data of a study of blood T cell repertoires in COVID-19. Turning to the study itself: Sources were T cells, B-cell-depleted T cells, or PBMCs; the material itself was cDNA or gDNA.

Libraries were prepared by immunoSEQ multiplex PCR; TCRdb keeps only in-frame clonotypes and omits some of them. The sample lists around 200,000 clones, 80% to 90% seen once, with roughly 3% in the top ten. The CDR3 length is 14 residues. Germline V gene sequence: CDR1 LNHNV, CDR2 YYDKDF (reference sequence). Trimming removed 0 bases from V and 2 bases from J, with 7 bases in between. The material sequenced was peripheral blood. The chain employs TRBV15 and TRBJ2-5; D is ambiguous. The sequence came from a man aged 60 to 69 with acute or convalescent COVID-19. CDR3 sequence: CATSRDTQQETQYF. The CDR3 DNA follows: TGTGCCACCAGCAGAGATACACAGCAAGAGACCCAGTACTTC.